This T cell receptor (beta chain) was profiled in a study of graft-versus-host responses after intestinal transplantation. The CDR3 contains 16 residues. CDR1 is MNHEY, CDR2 SVGAGI, per germline. After removal of 2 bases from V and 4 bases from J, the junction contained 5 bases not matched to a gene. With regard to this clone: The antigen is not known.

Findings and caveats of the study: Early declines in HvG clones that occurred post-transplant were associated with peak circulating GvH clone levels.

Here immunoSEQ multiplex PCR was the method, and the copy in TCRdb shows in-frame clones only, minus some. The sample contains about 97,000 clones, 90% to 95% of which appear only once. The source is a human donor who was the organ donor for an intestinal transplant. Sample: unstimulated CD4+ T cells sorted from spleen or lymph node cells, taken before transplant. This chain joins TRBV6-5 and TRBJ1-4; 9 nucleotides agree with TRBD1. The CDR3 coding sequence is TGTGCCAGCAGTTACGGCCCGGGACAGGGTAATGAAAAACTGTTTTTT. It yields the protein CASSYGPGQGNEKLFF.